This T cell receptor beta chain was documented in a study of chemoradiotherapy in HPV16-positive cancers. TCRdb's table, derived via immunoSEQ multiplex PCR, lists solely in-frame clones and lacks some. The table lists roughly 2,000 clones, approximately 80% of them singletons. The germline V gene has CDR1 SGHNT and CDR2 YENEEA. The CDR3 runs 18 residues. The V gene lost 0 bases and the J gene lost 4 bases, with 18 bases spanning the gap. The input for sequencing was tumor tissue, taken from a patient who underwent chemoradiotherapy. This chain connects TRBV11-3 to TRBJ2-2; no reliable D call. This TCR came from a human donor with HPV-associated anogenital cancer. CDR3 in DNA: TGTGCCAGCAGCTTAGATATTGGGTCCACTCCCAGCACCGGGGAGCTGTTTTTT. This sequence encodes CASSLDIGSTPSTGELFF. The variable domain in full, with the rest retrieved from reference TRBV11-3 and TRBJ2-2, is EAGVVQSPRYKIIEKKQPVAFWCNPISGHNTLYWYLQNLGQGPELLIRYENEEAVDDSQLPKDRFSAERLKGVDSTLKIQPAELGDSAVYLCASSLDIGSTPSTGELFFGEGSRLTVL.